Each of the 12 T cell receptor beta chains below was sequenced from the same sample in a study of control samples from healthy donors and cancer patients. The assay was immunoSEQ multiplex PCR, and TCRdb's table has in-frame clones only and misses some. The sample consists of roughly 120,000 clones, roughly nine tenths of them appearing once. Sequenced input: PBMCs. These receptors were obtained from a woman between 50 and 59 years old with colorectal cancer.

This clone was observed a single time. The chain joins TRBV14 to TRBJ2-5; D is undetermined. CDR3 size: 13 residues. V gave up 4 bases and J gave up 5 bases, with 11 bases separating them. In germline, CDR1 is SGHDN, CDR2 FVKESK. As DNA, the CDR3 is TGTGCCAGCAGCCTCTTCTTGGGGGAGACCCAGTACTTC. Its translation is CASSLFLGETQYF.

The V and J genes are TRBV9 and TRBJ2-3, with 7 positions matching TRBD2. Germline CDR1 reads SGDLS; CDR2 reads YYNGEE. Trimming at V came to 4 bases and at J to 2 bases, leaving 10 bases not matched to a gene. CDR3 length: 16 residues. The CDR3 DNA reads TGTGCCAGCAGCCCTCGGTCGGGAGGAGACACAGATACGCAGTATTTT. Its protein product is CASSPRSGGDTDTQYF. The full variable domain, in which reference TRBV9 and TRBJ2-3 provide the parts outside the CDR3, is DSGVTQTPKHLITATGQRVTLRCSPRSGDLSVYWYQQSLDQGLQFLIQYYNGEERAKGNILERFSAQQFPDLHSELNLSSLELGDSALYFCASSPRSGGDTDTQYFGPGTRLTVL.

A single count supports this clone. The V gene is TRBV28, the J gene TRBJ1-4, with 10 bases matching TRBD1. Germline loops: CDR1 MDHEN, CDR2 SYDVKM. This CDR3 is built from 16 residues. V was pared by 5 bases and J by 10 bases, with 13 bases of the junction left unmatched. The CDR3 loop reads CASSPRGTGEFGKLFF. The CDR3, as DNA: TGTGCCAGCAGTCCCAGGGGGACAGGGGAATTTGGAAAACTGTTTTTT.

The rearrangement joins TRBV6-1 to TRBJ1-4, with TRBD1 matching over 7 bases. The germline gives CDR1 MNHNS, CDR2 SASEGT. V dropped 2 bases and J dropped 1; count of bases not matched to a gene: 4. The CDR3 has 16 residues. In DNA form, the CDR3 reads TGTGCCAGCAGTGAATGGGACAGCGAAACTAATGAAAAACTGTTTTTT. Translated, it gives CASSEWDSETNEKLFF.

J is TRBJ1-1 and V is TRBV19; TRBD1 agrees at 8 bases. Germline values: CDR1 LNHDA, CDR2 SQIVND (reference sequence). V was clipped by 6 bases and J by 4 bases; unmatched bases: 19. The CDR3 has 18 amino acids. The CDR3 coding sequence is TGTGCCAGTAGCCACGAGGGCCGACAGGGGATGGGGGTCACTGAAGCTTTCTTT. As protein: CASSHEGRQGMGVTEAFF.

The chain is built from TRBV24-1 and TRBJ2-3; 8 bases are a match to TRBD2. Losses at the gene ends were 4 bases for V and 2 bases for J; bases not matched to a gene: 4. The germline gives CDR1 KGHDR, CDR2 SFDVKD. The CDR3 runs to 15 residues. CDR3 sequence: CATSERGANTDTQYF. In DNA, the CDR3 is TGTGCCACCAGTGAGCGGGGGGCTAACACAGATACGCAGTATTTT.

This sequence joins TRBV4-2 and TRBJ2-5; no clear D. The J call is doubtful: the DNA matches TRBJ2-7 better. The length of the CDR3 is 16 residues. Germline assignment: CDR1 LGHNA and CDR2 YNFKEQ. CDR3 amino acids: CASSQDAGQTTDEQYF. In DNA form, the CDR3 reads TGTGCCAGCAGCCAAGACGCCGGTCAAACAACAGACGAGCAGTACTTC.

The chain recombines TRBV5-5 with TRBJ1-2; no clear D. The CDR3 runs 12 residues. V was clipped by 1 base and J by 4 bases, with 5 bases between them. From germline, CDR1 is SGHKS and CDR2 YYEKEE (reference sequence). The CDR3 reads CASSLPGYGYTF. CDR3 DNA sequence: TGTGCCAGCAGCTTGCCAGGCTATGGCTACACCTTC.

This chain connects TRBV11-1 to TRBJ2-1; D is ambiguous. Germline CDR1 SGHAT, CDR2 FQDESV (reference sequence). This CDR3 contains 15 residues. V was shortened by 3 bases and J by 7 bases, with 16 bases between the two germline ends. CDR3 coding DNA: TGTGCCAGCAGCTTGTCCGGGTTTGGAGAGAATGAGCAGTTCTTC. Amino acids: CASSLSGFGENEQFF.

CDR3 DNA: TGTGCCAGCAGCTTACCCTCAAAGTCGGCGGGGGGCCTCTACGAGCAGTACTTC. Encoded protein: CASSLPSKSAGGLYEQYF. V usage is TRBV7-8 and J usage is TRBJ2-7; 8 bases line up with TRBD2. J was trimmed by 3 bases and V by 2 bases; bases with no gene match: 15. From germline, CDR1 is SGHVS and CDR2 FQNEAQ. The CDR3 loop spans 18 amino acids.

This rearrangement joins TRBV7-9 to TRBJ1-1; TRBD1 might be the D (5 bases). CDR1 SEHNR and CDR2 FQNEAQ come from the germline V gene (reference sequence). V lost 5 bases and J lost 5, with 18 bases in between. This CDR3 spans 15 amino acids. The CDR3 bases are TGTGCCAGCAGCCCGAACTACATCGGGGGAACTGAAGCTTTCTTT. It specifies CASSPNYIGGTEAFF.

This CDR3 reads CAGRQGRPNEKLFF. DNA for the CDR3: TGTGCCGGGAGACAGGGACGGCCTAATGAAAAACTGTTTTTT. This chain joins TRBV2 and TRBJ1-4; 7 bases align to TRBD1. Germline CDR1 and CDR2: SNHLY and FYNNEI. V gave up 11 bases and J gave up 3 bases; unmatched junction bases: 9. The CDR3 has 14 amino acids.